This T cell receptor beta chain was obtained from a study of early T cells in non-severe SARS-CoV-2 infection. This clonotype was seen repeatedly, ten times or more. TCRdb re-called the 5' RACE reads with MiXCR, one entry per CDR3 protein. The sample yields over 20,000 distinct CDR3 sequences, roughly 5.3% seen once. With V trimmed by 6 bases and J by 2 bases, 10 bases remained unmatched. Germline loops: CDR1 DFQATT, CDR2 SNEGSKA (reference sequence). CDR3 length: 15 residues. The chain has TRBV20-1 and TRBJ2-3; TRBD2 matches 8 bases. This clonotype originated in an adult who was a healthcare worker with PCR-confirmed SARS-CoV-2 infection or an uninfected control (not recorded which). Source material: whole blood. The CDR3 spells CSAAKTSGDTDTQYF. The CDR3 DNA sequence: TGCAGTGCCGCCAAAACTAGCGGCGACACAGATACGCAGTATTTT.